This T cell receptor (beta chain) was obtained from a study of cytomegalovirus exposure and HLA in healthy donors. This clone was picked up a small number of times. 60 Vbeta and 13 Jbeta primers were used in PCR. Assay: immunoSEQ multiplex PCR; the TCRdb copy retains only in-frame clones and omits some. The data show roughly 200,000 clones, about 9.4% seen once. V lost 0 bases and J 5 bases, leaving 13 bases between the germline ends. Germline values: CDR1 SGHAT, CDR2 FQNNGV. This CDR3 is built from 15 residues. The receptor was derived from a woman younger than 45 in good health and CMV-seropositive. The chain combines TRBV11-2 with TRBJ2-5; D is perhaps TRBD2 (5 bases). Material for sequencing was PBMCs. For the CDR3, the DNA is TGTGCCAGCAGCTTAGAGGCCTATAGAGGGGAGACCCAGTACTTC. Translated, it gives CASSLEAYRGETQYF.